This T cell receptor (beta chain) was identified during a study of blood T cell repertoires in COVID-19. The CDR3 sequence is 17 residues long. Germline V gene data show CDR1 as KGHSH and CDR2 as LQKENI. The V gene end was trimmed by 2 bases and the J gene end by 9 bases; junction bases not matched to a gene: 10. The assay was immunoSEQ multiplex PCR, and TCRdb's table has in-frame clones only and misses some. This repertoire shows 150,000 or so clones, approximately 79% found once; its top ten account for under 3.5%. This receptor was obtained from a woman aged 80 or over with acute or convalescent COVID-19. The material sequenced was peripheral blood. This chain connects TRBV18 to TRBJ1-6; 10 bases match TRBD1. For the CDR3, the DNA is TGTGCCAGCTCACCATTAGAAGTCGGGACAGGGGCTTCACCCCTCCACTTT. Translation gives CASSPLEVGTGASPLHF.